This T cell receptor beta chain comes out of a study of blood T cell repertoires in COVID-19. Germline trimming cut 6 bases from V and 8 bases from J; bases unmatched to any gene: 9. The CDR3 is 14 amino acids. Germline loops: CDR1 SNHLY, CDR2 FYNNEI. Repertoires were generated with immunoSEQ multiplex PCR, while TCRdb's copy carries only in-frame clones and drops some. The sample lists fewer than 200,000 clones, roughly four fifths seen once, with 12% in the top ten. The chain couples TRBV2 to TRBJ1-1; 10 positions match TRBD1. Sequenced: peripheral blood. This clonotype was obtained from a woman aged 80 or older with COVID-19, enrolled during active disease. This chain's CDR3 is CASRAGTGVGEAFF. In DNA form, the CDR3 reads TGTGCCAGCAGAGCCGGGACAGGGGTGGGAGAAGCTTTCTTT.